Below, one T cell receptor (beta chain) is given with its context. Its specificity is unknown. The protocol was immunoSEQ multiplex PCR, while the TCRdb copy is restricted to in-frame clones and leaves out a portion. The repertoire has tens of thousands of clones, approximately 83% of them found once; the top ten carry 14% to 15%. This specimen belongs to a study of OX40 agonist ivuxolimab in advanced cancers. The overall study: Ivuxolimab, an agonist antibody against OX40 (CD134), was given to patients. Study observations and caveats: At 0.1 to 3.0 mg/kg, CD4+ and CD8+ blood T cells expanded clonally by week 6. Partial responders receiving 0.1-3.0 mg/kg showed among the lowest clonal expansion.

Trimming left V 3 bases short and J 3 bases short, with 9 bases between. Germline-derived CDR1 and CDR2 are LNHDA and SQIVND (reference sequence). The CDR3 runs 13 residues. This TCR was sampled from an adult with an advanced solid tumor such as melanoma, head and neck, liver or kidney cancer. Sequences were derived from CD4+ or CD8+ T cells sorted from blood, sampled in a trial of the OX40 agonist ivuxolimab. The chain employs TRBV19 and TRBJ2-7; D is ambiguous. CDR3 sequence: CASSMSRGYEQYF. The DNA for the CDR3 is TGTGCCAGTAGTATGAGTCGCGGCTACGAGCAGTACTTC.